Below, 5 T cell receptor beta chains from the same sample are listed, as sequenced in a study of blood T cell repertoires in COVID-19. Some clones are missing from TCRdb's copy, which holds only in-frame ones; the method was immunoSEQ multiplex PCR. The sample carries 100,000 or so clones, about 80% recorded once. Sequencing was done on a sample of peripheral blood. The receptors here all came from a man in his 70s with active or convalescent COVID-19.

The J gene is TRBJ1-2, the V gene TRBV5-1; 9 nucleotides line up with TRBD1. V was clipped by 4 bases and J by 5 bases; unmatched bases: 9. The CDR3 is made up of 15 amino acids. From germline, CDR1 is SGHRS and CDR2 YFSETQ. The CDR3 region has the DNA TGCGCCAGCAGCCCGATGGGACAGGGAGTTTATGGCTACACCTTC. This gives the protein CASSPMGQGVYGYTF.

The J gene is TRBJ1-2, the V gene TRBV7-2, with 9 bases that match TRBD1. The CDR3 covers 14 residues. V gave up 4 bases and J gave up 8 bases; unmatched junction bases: 8. CDR1 is SGHTA and CDR2 is FQGNSA in the germline V gene. In DNA form, the CDR3 reads TGTGCCAGCAGCTCACTACAGGGGGCTGGAGGCTACACCTTC. It is translated as CASSSLQGAGGYTF.

The CDR3 protein is CASSPGTGGIYEQFF. The CDR3, as DNA: TGTGCCAGTTCCCCCGGGACAGGGGGCATTTATGAGCAGTTCTTC. The V call is TRBV19, the J call TRBJ2-1; 12 nucleotides match TRBD1. The germline V gene has CDR1 LNHDA and CDR2 SQIVND (reference sequence). The CDR3 runs 15 residues. The J segment lost 8 bases and the V segment lost 8 bases, leaving 10 bases of the junction unmatched. Combining the CDR3 with reference TRBV19 and TRBJ2-1 gives the whole variable domain DGGITQSPKYLFRKEGQNVTLSCEQNLNHDAMYWYRQDPGQGLRLIYYSQIVNDFQKGDIAEGYSVSREKKESFPLTVTSAQKNPTAFYLCASSPGTGGIYEQFFGPGTRLTVL.

J is TRBJ2-5 and V is TRBV5-1; 10 bases align to TRBD1. The CDR3 contains 16 residues. Losses at the gene ends were 3 bases for V and 1 base for J; bases not matched to a gene: 6. Germline V lookup: CDR1 SGHRS, CDR2 YFSETQ. CDR3 protein: CASSSWTGGIQETQYF. In nucleotides, the CDR3 is TGCGCCAGCAGCTCTTGGACAGGGGGGATCCAAGAGACCCAGTACTTC.

The chain links TRBV18 to TRBJ1-1; 10 bases agree with TRBD1. The CDR3 is 17 amino acids. Germline CDR1 and CDR2: KGHSH and LQKENI. The junction had 10 bases not matched to a gene; V was cut back by 3 bases and J by 3 bases. CDR3 residues: CASSPDRRDRGDTEAFF. Written as DNA, the CDR3 is TGTGCCAGCTCACCGGATAGAAGGGACAGGGGAGACACTGAAGCTTTCTTT.